The 5 T cell receptor beta chains below come from one sample, sequenced in a study of T cells after yellow fever vaccination. TCRdb fed the 5' RACE reads into MiXCR, producing one record per CDR3 protein. The table lists more than 95,000 distinct CDR3 sequences, 6.5% to 9% of them singletons. The sample was CD4+ T cells sorted from PBMCs, taken approximately 47 days after the first yellow fever vaccination. Receptors were obtained from a man aged 18-30 years who received the YFV17D yellow fever vaccine.

This clonotype was counted at least ten times. V and J are TRBV12-3 or TRBV12-4 and TRBJ2-5; D perhaps matches TRBD1 (5 bases). The CDR3 consists of 15 residues. V dropped 2 bases and J dropped 0 bases, with 10 bases sitting between them. CDR3 in amino acids: CASSLRSGYQETQYF. DNA of the CDR3: TGTGCCAGCAGTTTAAGGTCAGGGTACCAAGAGACCCAGTACTTC.

The sample holds many counts of this clonotype. The V call is TRBV5-5, the J call TRBJ1-1; D gene ambiguous. The CDR3 contains 13 residues. Per germline, CDR1 SGHKS and CDR2 YYEKEE (reference sequence). Between the trimmed V and J ends, which lost 0 bases and 10 bases, there was a span of 13 bases. CDR3 sequence (DNA): TGTGCCAGCAGCTTGGGGGCCCCCTCAGGAGCTTTCTTT. Translated, it gives CASSLGAPSGAFF.

This clonotype was found many times. This CDR3 is CASRGTGNQPQHF. CDR3 sequence (DNA): TGTGCCAGCAGGGGGACAGGCAATCAGCCCCAGCATTTT. This chain connects TRBV12-3 or TRBV12-4 to TRBJ1-5; 7 bases align to TRBD1. The V and J ends lost 6 bases and 2 bases, in that order; junction bases with no gene match: 1. The CDR3 covers 13 residues.

This clonotype was seen at least ten times. The chain uses TRBV2 and TRBJ1-2; D may be TRBD1 (5 bases). V lost 6 bases and J lost 5, with 19 bases in between. This CDR3 spans 15 amino acids. Germline-derived CDR1 and CDR2 are SNHLY and FYNNEI. The CDR3 spells CASSNQGPAYYGYTF. The CDR3 nucleotides are TGTGCCAGCAGCAACCAGGGTCCGGCCTATTATGGCTACACCTTC.

The rearrangement uses TRBV20-1 and TRBJ2-3; 11 nucleotides align to TRBD2. With V trimmed by 0 bases and J by 2 bases, 7 bases remained unmatched. This CDR3 is 17 amino acids long. Germline V gene lookup returns CDR1 DFQATT and CDR2 SNEGSKA (reference sequence). DNA of the CDR3: TGCAGTGCTAGAGATTACCTTAGCGGGGGGGACACAGATACGCAGTATTTT. Translating gives CSARDYLSGGDTDTQYF.